The present TCR beta chain was sequenced within a study of T cells in Graves' hyperthyroidism and ophthalmopathy. Regions amplified from RNA transcripts were the TCR beta CDR3 regions. A set of HTBI primers served as the primers for a first-round RT-PCR of the TCR CDR3. TCRdb called the multiplex PCR reads again in MiXCR, with one record for every CDR3 protein. The sample shows 200,000 to 250,000 distinct CDR3 sequences, around 19% of them seen only once. Study-wide results and limits: In the blood, most expanded thyroid clonotypes above 0.001 appeared as well.

Concerning this clonotype itself: The antigen remains unidentified.

The CDR3 extends over 15 amino acids. The V end was cut by 3 bases, the J end by 1 base, with 10 bases between. CDR1 and CDR2 (germline): LNHDA, SQIVND (reference sequence). This TCR was recovered from a man aged 35 to 55 with Graves' hyperthyroidism. Sequencing was carried out using blood. This sequence joins TRBV19 and TRBJ1-5, with D maybe TRBD1 (6 bases). CDR3: CASSMNRVSNQPQHF. The CDR3 DNA sequence: TGTGCCAGTAGTATGAACAGGGTAAGCAATCAGCCCCAGCATTTT.